A single sample gave rise to the 30 T cell receptor beta chains below, sequenced in a study of OX40 agonist ivuxolimab in advanced cancers. Some clones are missing from TCRdb's copy, which holds only in-frame ones; the method was immunoSEQ multiplex PCR. The table lists roughly 77,000 clones, more than 80% of them singletons. Sequences were derived from CD4+ or CD8+ T cells sorted from blood, sampled in a trial of the OX40 agonist ivuxolimab. These receptors all stem from an adult with an advanced solid tumor such as melanoma, head and neck, liver or kidney cancer.

The V and J genes are TRBV2 and TRBJ1-6; D gene uncertain. The V end was cut by 3 bases, the J end by 7 bases, with 19 bases between. From germline, CDR1 is SNHLY and CDR2 FYNNEI. The CDR3 sequence is 17 residues long. CDR3 sequence: CASSDFRRRAANSPLHF. CDR3 DNA sequence: TGTGCCAGCAGTGACTTCAGGAGACGAGCGGCCAATTCACCCCTCCACTTT. Using reference TRBV2 and TRBJ1-6 for the parts outside the CDR3, the full variable domain is EPEVTQTPSHQVTQMGQEVILRCVPISNHLYFYWYRQILGQKVEFLVSFYNNEISEKSEIFDDQFSVERPDGSNFTLKIRSTKLEDSAMYFCASSDFRRRAANSPLHFGNGTRLTVT.

The J gene is TRBJ2-2, the V gene TRBV5-1; D is unresolved. With 0 bases removed from V and 5 bases from J, the gap between germline ends came to 5 bases. Germline CDR1 and CDR2: SGHRS and YFSETQ. The CDR3 length is 13 residues. CDR3 sequence (DNA): TGCGCCAGCAGCTTGGGAATTACCGGGGAGCTGTTTTTT. It specifies CASSLGITGELFF.

The rearrangement joins TRBV18 to TRBJ1-2; possible D gene TRBD1, 5 bases. The CDR3 is made up of 13 amino acids. The V end was cut by 3 bases, the J end by 3 bases, with 8 bases between. The germline gives CDR1 KGHSH, CDR2 LQKENI. The CDR3 DNA reads TGTGCCAGCTCACCGGGAGGGGACTATGGCTACACCTTC. Protein product: CASSPGGDYGYTF.

This clone has just one count. The chain couples TRBV5-6 to TRBJ1-2; the D is unclear. Per the germline V gene, CDR1 is SGHDT and CDR2 is YYEEEE. Trimming removed 3 bases from V and 5 bases from J, with 8 bases in between. There are 12 residues in the CDR3. The CDR3 nucleotides are TGTGCCAGCAGCTCTTCACAGTATGGCTACACCTTC. It yields the protein CASSSSQYGYTF.

The genes are TRBV15 and TRBJ2-3; the D is unclear. The germline V and J ends were trimmed by 2 bases and 0 bases, with 9 bases remaining between them. Germline loops: CDR1 LNHNV, CDR2 YYDKDF (reference sequence). The CDR3 loop spans 15 amino acids. The CDR3 nucleotides read TGTGCCACCAGCAGAAGGACCGCTAGCACAGATACGCAGTATTTT. Its protein product is CATSRRTASTDTQYF.

The V call is TRBV2, the J call TRBJ1-6; D uncertain. This CDR3 spans 12 amino acids. V was trimmed by 7 bases and J by 10 bases, leaving 11 bases between them. Germline CDR1 is SNHLY and CDR2 is FYNNEI. CDR3 nucleotides: TGTGCCAGCAATTGGGAATGGTCACCCCTCCACTTT. Residues: CASNWEWSPLHF.

The V call is TRBV5-1, the J call TRBJ2-3, with D possibly matching TRBD2 (5 bases). Germline CDR1 and CDR2: SGHRS and YFSETQ. V was shortened by 6 bases and J by 4 bases, with 15 bases between the two germline ends. This CDR3 comprises 14 residues. The CDR3 nucleotides read TGCGCCAGCACCTCGGGGAATCGAGCAGATACGCAGTATTTT. This sequence encodes CASTSGNRADTQYF.

The chain carries TRBV5-4 and TRBJ1-2; D might be TRBD1 (6 bases). Trimming pared 4 bases from V and 2 bases from J, leaving 12 bases between. There are 14 residues in the CDR3. In germline, CDR1 is SGHNT, CDR2 YYREEE (reference sequence). The CDR3 nucleotides are TGTGCCAGCAGCGTTCACCAGGGGAACTATGGCTACACCTTC. This codes for CASSVHQGNYGYTF.

The V gene is TRBV19, the J gene TRBJ1-6, with D unclear. The germline V gene has CDR1 LNHDA and CDR2 SQIVND (reference sequence). CDR3 size: 13 residues. The germline V and J ends were trimmed by 0 bases and 7 bases, with 4 bases remaining between them. The CDR3 DNA follows: TGTGCCAGTAGTATAGAGCGCAATTCACCCCTCCACTTT. Translating gives CASSIERNSPLHF.

The CDR3 region is CASSSRNGGMNTEAFF. The CDR3 DNA reads TGTGCCAGCAGTTCCAGAAACGGAGGTATGAACACTGAAGCTTTCTTT. This chain uses TRBV27 with TRBJ1-1; D not resolved. Germline CDR1 is MNHEY and CDR2 is SMNVEV (reference sequence). V lost 4 bases to trimming and J lost 0 bases, with 15 bases between them. The CDR3 length is 16 residues.

This clone was seen a handful of times. J is TRBJ2-7 and V is TRBV9; perhaps TRBD2 as D (6 bases). The CDR3 contains 14 residues. V shed 4 bases and J shed 0 bases, with 11 bases lying between them. Per the germline V gene, CDR1 is SGDLS and CDR2 is YYNGEE. The CDR3, as DNA: TGTGCCAGCAGCCCCCACGGGGGCTCCTACGAGCAGTACTTC. Translating gives CASSPHGGSYEQYF.

The V and J genes are TRBV28 and TRBJ2-7, with D perhaps assigned TRBD1 or TRBD2 (5 bases each). V lost 6 bases and J 3 bases, leaving 15 bases between the germline ends. CDR3 length: 14 residues. The germline CDR1 and CDR2 sequences are MDHEN and SYDVKM. CDR3 protein: CASSDLGPSYEQYF. CDR3 DNA sequence: TGTGCCAGCAGCGATCTGGGACCAAGCTACGAGCAGTACTTC.

The genes are TRBV6-5 and TRBJ1-1; 9 nucleotides match TRBD1. From germline, CDR1 is MNHEY and CDR2 SVGAGI. CDR3 length: 13 amino acids. J gave up 5 bases and V 7 bases, and 5 bases lay outside the gene matches. As DNA, the CDR3 is TGTGCCAGCATCGGACAGGGGTTTACTGAAGCTTTCTTT. Its translation: CASIGQGFTEAFF.

The chain uses TRBV2 and TRBJ1-3; D ambiguous. Per germline, CDR1 SNHLY and CDR2 FYNNEI. V lost 0 bases to trimming and J lost 0 bases, with 15 bases between them. The CDR3 has 18 amino acids. The CDR3 reads CASSEAGRASSSGNTIYF. In DNA form, the CDR3 reads TGTGCCAGCAGTGAAGCCGGACGGGCCAGCTCCTCTGGAAACACCATATATTTT.

V is TRBV27 and J is TRBJ2-5; D call uncertain. Germline V gene lookup returns CDR1 MNHEY and CDR2 SMNVEV (reference sequence). The CDR3 spans 15 residues. V lost 5 bases, J lost 2 bases, and 15 bases lay in between. CDR3 DNA sequence: TGTGCCAGCAGTCCTCTCCGGAACGGACAAGAGACCCAGTACTTC. It codes for CASSPLRNGQETQYF.

The DNA for the CDR3 is TGTGCCAGCAGCTTGGCAGGGGATCACTACACCTTC. Amino acid sequence: CASSLAGDHYTF. The chain carries TRBV5-4 and TRBJ1-2, with TRBD1 as a possible D gene (6 bases). Per germline, CDR1 SGHNT and CDR2 YYREEE (reference sequence). CDR3 length equals 12 residues. Trimming took 0 bases from V and 10 from J, leaving 10 bases between them.

The chain couples TRBV7-6 to TRBJ2-7; D is tentatively TRBD1 or TRBD2 (5 bases each). Germline CDR1 and CDR2: SGHVS and FNYEAQ. The CDR3 totals 15 residues. The V gene lost 1 base and the J gene lost 5 bases, with 15 bases spanning the gap. This CDR3 reads CASSLVPGSIDEQYF. CDR3 bases: TGTGCCAGCAGCTTAGTCCCAGGGAGTATCGACGAGCAGTACTTC.

The rearrangement uses TRBV27 and TRBJ1-5; maybe TRBD1 (5 bases). V was clipped by 4 bases and J by 6 bases, with 16 bases between them. The CDR3 is made up of 15 amino acids. Germline CDR1 and CDR2: MNHEY and SMNVEV (reference sequence). CDR3 in amino acids: CASSCAGHHCQPQHF. In DNA form, the CDR3 reads TGTGCCAGCAGTTGCGCCGGACATCATTGTCAGCCCCAGCATTTT.

J is TRBJ1-4 and V is TRBV4-3; no clear D gene. Trimming stripped 0 bases from V and 4 bases from J, with 9 bases between. This CDR3 is 15 amino acids long. Germline assignment: CDR1 LGHNA and CDR2 YSLEER. The CDR3 DNA follows: TGCGCCAGCAGCCAAGATTTGGGGTTTAATGAAAAACTGTTTTTT. Translation gives CASSQDLGFNEKLFF.

The chain carries TRBV28 and TRBJ2-7, with D possibly matching TRBD1 (6 bases). Germline-derived CDR1 and CDR2 are MDHEN and SYDVKM. Trimming took 8 bases from V and 5 from J, leaving 13 bases between them. The CDR3 runs to 12 residues. The CDR3 here is CASSGQYDEQYF. The CDR3 DNA reads as TGTGCCAGCTCGGGACAATATGACGAGCAGTACTTC.

This chain uses TRBV7-2 with TRBJ2-5, with 10 positions matching TRBD1. There are 14 residues in the CDR3. V lost 5 bases to trimming and J lost 4 bases; unmatched junction nucleotides: 4. Germline CDR1 reads SGHTA; CDR2 reads FQGNSA. The CDR3 sequence: CASSRDRGRETQYF. DNA for the CDR3: TGTGCCAGCAGCCGCGACAGGGGGCGAGAGACCCAGTACTTC.

This clone has just a few counts. CDR3 in DNA: TGCAGCGTTGGGCTCAGGGGGACTTTCCAAGAACTGTTTTTT. It is translated as CSVGLRGTFQELFF. The V call is TRBV29-1, the J call TRBJ1-4; 7 nucleotides agree with TRBD1. J lost 12 bases, V lost 4 bases, and 14 bases had no gene match. CDR3 length: 14 residues. The V gene's germline CDR1 is SQVTM and CDR2 ANQGSEA.

V is TRBV6-1 and J is TRBJ1-1, with TRBD1 matching 10 bases. With V trimmed by 6 bases and J by 4 bases, 5 bases remained unmatched. Per germline, CDR1 MNHNS and CDR2 SASEGT. The CDR3 is 14 residues long. CDR3 region: CASRPRQGATEAFF. As DNA, the CDR3 is TGTGCCAGCAGGCCCCGACAGGGGGCCACTGAAGCTTTCTTT.

This chain links TRBV2 with TRBJ1-1, with D possibly being TRBD1 (5 bases). The CDR3 runs to 13 residues. Germline V gene lookup returns CDR1 SNHLY and CDR2 FYNNEI. The V gene lost 7 bases and the J gene lost 1 base, with 10 bases spanning the gap. CDR3 residues: CASTRGPNTEAFF. CDR3 sequence (DNA): TGTGCCAGCACAAGGGGCCCGAACACTGAAGCTTTCTTT. Based on the CDR3 plus reference TRBV2 and TRBJ1-1, the full variable domain is EPEVTQTPSHQVTQMGQEVILRCVPISNHLYFYWYRQILGQKVEFLVSFYNNEISEKSEIFDDQFSVERPDGSNFTLKIRSTKLEDSAMYFCASTRGPNTEAFFGQGTRLTVV.

V is TRBV6-6 and J is TRBJ2-1, with 12 bases fitting TRBD2. The CDR3 contains 15 residues. The V and J ends lost 6 bases and 6 bases, in that order; junction bases with no gene match: 6. Germline CDR1 MNHNY, CDR2 SVGAGI (reference sequence). The CDR3 nucleotides are TGTGCCAGCAGCCCCCGACTAGCGGGGGCCAATGAGCAGTTCTTC. Its protein is CASSPRLAGANEQFF.

This chain uses TRBV2 with TRBJ2-5; D is perhaps TRBD1 or TRBD2 (5 bases each). This CDR3 is built from 13 residues. Per germline, CDR1 SNHLY and CDR2 FYNNEI. Trimming removed 6 bases from V and 5 bases from J, with 13 bases in between. The CDR3: CASREGQMETQYF. CDR3 sequence (DNA): TGTGCCAGCAGAGAGGGGCAGATGGAGACCCAGTACTTC.

The chain is built from TRBV27 and TRBJ2-1; D may be TRBD2 (6 bases). CDR1 MNHEY and CDR2 SMNVEV come from the germline V gene (reference sequence). Between the trimmed V and J ends, which lost 2 bases and 9 bases, there was a span of 20 bases. This CDR3 has 16 amino acids. This chain's CDR3 is CASSLRVAVGSGEQFF. In DNA form, the CDR3 reads TGTGCCAGCAGTTTAAGGGTAGCGGTGGGGTCCGGTGAGCAGTTCTTC.

The gene calls are TRBV5-1 and TRBJ2-5; 7 bases map to TRBD1. Per germline, CDR1 SGHRS and CDR2 YFSETQ. The V and J ends lost 3 bases and 3 bases, in that order; junction bases with no gene match: 2. CDR3 length: 13 residues. CDR3 coding DNA: TGCGCCAGCAGCTCGGGGACAGAAGAGACCCAGTACTTC. It specifies CASSSGTEETQYF.

The chain joins TRBV6-1 to TRBJ1-1; D is perhaps TRBD1 (6 bases). The CDR3 loop spans 13 amino acids. Trimming took off 7 bases at V and 3 bases at J, with 12 bases between the two ends. In germline, CDR1 is MNHNS, CDR2 SASEGT. CDR3 residues: CASIKGGYTEAFF. DNA for the CDR3: TGTGCCAGCATCAAGGGGGGTTACACTGAAGCTTTCTTT.

This rearrangement joins TRBV7-8 to TRBJ2-3, with TRBD2 as a possible D gene (6 bases). V was shortened by 5 bases and J by 9 bases, with 24 bases between the two germline ends. The germline gives CDR1 SGHVS, CDR2 FQNEAQ. This CDR3 is 16 amino acids long. The CDR3 DNA is TGTGCCAGCAGCCCGGCGGGGAGCGGCCTCACATGGACGCAGTATTTT. Its translation: CASSPAGSGLTWTQYF.